The rows below give T cell receptor beta chains drawn from one sample of a study of neurological immune-mediated disorders. TCRdb ran MiXCR on the 5' RACE reads and lists one entry per CDR3 protein. The sample contains fewer than 20,000 distinct CDR3 sequences, roughly 3.2% of which appear only once. What was sequenced was CD8+ T cells from blood. These receptors all come from a woman in her 40s in good health. The CDR3 runs from the conserved cysteine through the conserved F or W. A D gene is named only where the DNA matches it firmly. Sizes are listed as once, few, many, or a class for an expanded clone.

D gene: .
J gene: TRBJ2-1
V gene: TRBV5-1
clone size: many
CDR3 protein: CASSLANEQFF
CDR3 DNA: TGCGCCAGCAGCTTGGCAAATGAGCAGTTCTTC

D gene: .
J gene: TRBJ2-3
V gene: TRBV29-1
clone size: many
CDR3 protein: CSVAPMGESADTQYF
CDR3 DNA: TGCAGCGTTGCCCCCATGGGGGAGAGTGCAGATACGCAGTATTTT

D gene: .
J gene: TRBJ2-1
V gene: TRBV10-3
clone size: many
CDR3 protein: CAANDRGGVDEQFF
CDR3 DNA: TGTGCCGCCAACGATAGGGGGGGGGTTGACGAGCAGTTCTTC

D gene: TRBD2
J gene: TRBJ2-1
V gene: TRBV20-1
clone size: many
CDR3 protein: CSARPLLAGGPGNEQFF
CDR3 DNA: TGCAGTGCGCGTCCTTTACTAGCGGGAGGGCCGGGGAATGAGCAGTTCTTC

D gene: .
J gene: TRBJ2-1
V gene: TRBV4-3
clone size: many
CDR3 protein: CASSQLPTGNNEQFF
CDR3 DNA: TGCGCCAGCAGCCAACTCCCCACAGGAAACAATGAGCAGTTCTTC

D gene: .
J gene: TRBJ1-1
V gene: TRBV7-8
clone size: many
CDR3 protein: CASSLRHPNTEAFF
CDR3 DNA: TGTGCCAGCAGCTTAAGACACCCGAACACTGAAGCTTTCTTT

D gene: .
J gene: TRBJ1-1
V gene: TRBV5-1
clone size: many
CDR3 protein: CASSLGSNTEAFF
CDR3 DNA: TGCGCCAGCAGCTTGGGTTCGAACACTGAAGCTTTCTTT

D gene: TRBD2
J gene: TRBJ2-1
V gene: TRBV11-2
clone size: many
CDR3 protein: CASSRLAGSSYNEQFF
CDR3 DNA: TGTGCCAGCAGCAGACTAGCGGGTAGCTCCTACAATGAGCAGTTCTTC

D gene: TRBD1
J gene: TRBJ2-5
V gene: TRBV5-6
clone size: many
CDR3 protein: CASSFGTEETKETQYF
CDR3 DNA: TGTGCCAGCAGCTTTGGGACAGAGGAAACCAAAGAGACCCAGTACTTC

D gene: .
J gene: TRBJ2-5
V gene: TRBV29-1
clone size: many
CDR3 protein: CSVGEGVQETQYF
CDR3 DNA: TGCAGCGTTGGTGAGGGGGTCCAAGAGACCCAGTACTTC

D gene: TRBD1
J gene: TRBJ2-7
V gene: TRBV28
clone size: many
CDR3 protein: CASSLSGGREQYF
CDR3 DNA: TGTGCCAGCAGTTTGTCAGGGGGCCGCGAGCAGTACTTC

D gene: .
J gene: TRBJ2-3
V gene: TRBV5-1
clone size: many
CDR3 protein: CASSLGRVTFADTQYF
CDR3 DNA: TGCGCCAGCAGCTTGGGCAGGGTGACTTTTGCAGATACGCAGTATTTT

D gene: .
J gene: TRBJ1-5
V gene: TRBV20-1
clone size: many
CDR3 protein: CSARDLQGTNQPQHF
CDR3 DNA: TGCAGTGCTAGAGACCTACAGGGAACAAATCAGCCCCAGCATTTT

D gene: .
J gene: TRBJ1-5
V gene: TRBV5-5
clone size: many
CDR3 protein: CASSLGVRFGNQPQHF
CDR3 DNA: TGTGCCAGCAGCTTAGGTGTCCGATTTGGCAATCAGCCCCAGCATTTT

D gene: TRBD1
J gene: TRBJ2-7
V gene: TRBV11-1
clone size: many
CDR3 protein: CASSLVTGGIYEQYF
CDR3 DNA: TGTGCCAGCAGCTTAGTGACAGGGGGCATCTACGAGCAGTACTTC

D gene: .
J gene: TRBJ1-4
V gene: TRBV10-3
clone size: many
CDR3 protein: CAILDTDNEKLFF
CDR3 DNA: TGTGCCATCCTCGACACAGATAATGAAAAACTGTTTTTT

D gene: .
J gene: TRBJ2-5
V gene: TRBV10-3
clone size: many
CDR3 protein: CAISEPERGAVQETQYF
CDR3 DNA: TGTGCCATCAGTGAGCCCGAGAGGGGGGCAGTCCAAGAGACCCAGTACTTC

D gene: TRBD2
J gene: TRBJ2-1
V gene: TRBV7-9
clone size: many
CDR3 protein: CASSEGWGGSHNEQFF
CDR3 DNA: TGTGCCAGCAGCGAAGGGTGGGGCGGGAGTCACAATGAGCAGTTCTTC

D gene: TRBD1
J gene: TRBJ2-2
V gene: TRBV5-1
clone size: many
CDR3 protein: CASSPILGPGQGAGELFF
CDR3 DNA: TGCGCCAGCAGCCCGATCTTGGGGCCGGGACAGGGGGCCGGGGAGCTGTTTTTT

D gene: .
J gene: TRBJ1-1
V gene: TRBV7-9
clone size: many
CDR3 protein: CASSLGAGGTEAFF
CDR3 DNA: TGTGCCAGCAGCTTAGGGGCCGGAGGCACTGAAGCTTTCTTT